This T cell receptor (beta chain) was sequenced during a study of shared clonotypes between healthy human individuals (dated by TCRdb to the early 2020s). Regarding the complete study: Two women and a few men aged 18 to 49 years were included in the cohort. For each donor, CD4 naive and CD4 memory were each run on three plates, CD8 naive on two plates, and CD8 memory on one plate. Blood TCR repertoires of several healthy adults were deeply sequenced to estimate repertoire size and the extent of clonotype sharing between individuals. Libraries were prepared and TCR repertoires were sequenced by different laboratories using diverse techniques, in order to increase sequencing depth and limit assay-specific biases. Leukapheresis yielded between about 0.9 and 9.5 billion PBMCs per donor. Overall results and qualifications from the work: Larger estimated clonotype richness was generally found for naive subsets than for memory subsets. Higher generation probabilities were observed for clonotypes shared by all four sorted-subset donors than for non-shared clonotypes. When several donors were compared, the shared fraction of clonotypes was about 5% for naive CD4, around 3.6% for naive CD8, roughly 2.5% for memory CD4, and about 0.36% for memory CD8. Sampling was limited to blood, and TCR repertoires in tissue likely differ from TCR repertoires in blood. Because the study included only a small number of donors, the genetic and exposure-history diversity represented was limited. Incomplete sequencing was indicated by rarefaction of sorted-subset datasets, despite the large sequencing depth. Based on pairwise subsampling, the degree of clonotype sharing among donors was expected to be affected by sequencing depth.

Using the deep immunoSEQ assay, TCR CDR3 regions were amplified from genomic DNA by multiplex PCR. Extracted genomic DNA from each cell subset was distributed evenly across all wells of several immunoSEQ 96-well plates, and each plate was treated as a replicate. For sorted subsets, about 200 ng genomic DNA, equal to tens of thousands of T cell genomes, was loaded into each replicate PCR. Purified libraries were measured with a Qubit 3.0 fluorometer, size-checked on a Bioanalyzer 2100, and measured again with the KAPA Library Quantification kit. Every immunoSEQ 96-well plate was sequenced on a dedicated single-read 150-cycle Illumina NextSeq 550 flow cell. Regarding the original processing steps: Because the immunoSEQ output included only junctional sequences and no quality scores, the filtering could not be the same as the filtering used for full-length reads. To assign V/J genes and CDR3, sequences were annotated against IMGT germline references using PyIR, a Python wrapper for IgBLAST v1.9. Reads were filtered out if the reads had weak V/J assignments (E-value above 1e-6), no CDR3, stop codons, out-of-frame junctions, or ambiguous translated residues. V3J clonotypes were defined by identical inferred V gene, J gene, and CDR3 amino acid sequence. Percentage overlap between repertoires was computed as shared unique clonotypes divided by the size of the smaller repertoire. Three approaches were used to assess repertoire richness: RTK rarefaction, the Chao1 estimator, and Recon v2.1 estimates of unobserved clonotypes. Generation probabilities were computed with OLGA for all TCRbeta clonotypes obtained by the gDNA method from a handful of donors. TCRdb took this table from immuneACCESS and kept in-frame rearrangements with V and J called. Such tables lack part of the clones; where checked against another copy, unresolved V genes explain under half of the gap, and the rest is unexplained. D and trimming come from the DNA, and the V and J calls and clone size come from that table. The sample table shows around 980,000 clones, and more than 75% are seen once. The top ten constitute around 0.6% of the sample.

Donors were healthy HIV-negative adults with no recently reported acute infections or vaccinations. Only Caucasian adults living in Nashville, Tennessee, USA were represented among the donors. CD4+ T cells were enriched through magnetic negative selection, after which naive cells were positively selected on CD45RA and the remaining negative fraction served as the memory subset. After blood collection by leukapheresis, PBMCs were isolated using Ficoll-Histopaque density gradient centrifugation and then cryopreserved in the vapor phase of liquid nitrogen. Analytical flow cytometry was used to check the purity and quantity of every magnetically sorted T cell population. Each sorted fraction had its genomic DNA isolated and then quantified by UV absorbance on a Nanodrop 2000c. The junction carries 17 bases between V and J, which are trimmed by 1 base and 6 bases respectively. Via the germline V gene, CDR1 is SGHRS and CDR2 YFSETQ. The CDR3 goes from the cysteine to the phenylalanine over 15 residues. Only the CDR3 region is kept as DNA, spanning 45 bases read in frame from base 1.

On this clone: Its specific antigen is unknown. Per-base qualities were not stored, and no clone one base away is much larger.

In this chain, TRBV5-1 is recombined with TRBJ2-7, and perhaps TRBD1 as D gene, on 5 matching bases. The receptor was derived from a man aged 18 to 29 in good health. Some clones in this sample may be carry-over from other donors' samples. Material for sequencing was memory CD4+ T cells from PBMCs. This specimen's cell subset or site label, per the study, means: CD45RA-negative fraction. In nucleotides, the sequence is TGCGCCAGCAGCTTGTATGACAGCCGTTTTGGCGAGCAGTACTTC. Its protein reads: CASSLYDSRFGEQYF.